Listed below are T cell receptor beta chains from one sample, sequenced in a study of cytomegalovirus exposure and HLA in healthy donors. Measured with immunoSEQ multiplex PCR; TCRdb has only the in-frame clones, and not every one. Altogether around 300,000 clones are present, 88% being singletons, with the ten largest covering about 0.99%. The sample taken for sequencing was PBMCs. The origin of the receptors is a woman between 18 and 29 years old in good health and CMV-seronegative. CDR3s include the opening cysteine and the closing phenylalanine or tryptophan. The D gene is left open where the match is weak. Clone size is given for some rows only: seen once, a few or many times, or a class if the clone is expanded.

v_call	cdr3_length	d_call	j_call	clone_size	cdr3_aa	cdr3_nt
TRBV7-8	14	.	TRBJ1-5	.	CASSPNRLSQPQHF	TGTGCCAGCAGTCCTAACAGGTTATCACAGCCCCAGCATTTT
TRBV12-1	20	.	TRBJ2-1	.	CASSFFIGSEGLPRENEQFF	TGTGCCAGCAGCTTTTTCATTGGGTCCGAAGGACTACCCCGGGAAAATGAGCAGTTCTTC
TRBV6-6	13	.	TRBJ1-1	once	CASSLGENTEAFF	TGTGCCAGCAGTCTCGGGGAGAACACTGAAGCTTTCTTT
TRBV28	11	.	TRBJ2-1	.	CASSLSYEQFF	TGTGCCAGCAGTTTGTCGTATGAGCAGTTCTTC
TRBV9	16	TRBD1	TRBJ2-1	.	CASSVGAGGSSSEQFF	TGTGCCAGCAGCGTAGGCGCAGGGGGCAGTTCATCTGAGCAGTTCTTC
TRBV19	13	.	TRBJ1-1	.	CASSIRGDTEAFF	TGTGCCAGTAGTATCAGGGGTGACACTGAAGCTTTCTTT
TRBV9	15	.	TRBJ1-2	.	CASSVEAEVDYGYTF	TGTGCCAGCAGCGTAGAAGCGGAAGTTGACTATGGCTACACCTTC
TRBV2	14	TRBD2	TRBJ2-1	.	CASSLRTSGGEQFF	TGTGCCAGCAGCCTTAGGACTAGCGGGGGTGAGCAGTTCTTC
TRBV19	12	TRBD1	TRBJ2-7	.	CASSETGVEQYF	TGTGCCAGTAGTGAAACAGGGGTCGAGCAGTACTTC
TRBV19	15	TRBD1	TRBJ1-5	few	CASVSPDRGNQPQHF	TGTGCCAGTGTATCTCCGGACAGGGGAAATCAGCCCCAGCATTTT
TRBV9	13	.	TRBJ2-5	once	CASSGGPEETQYF	TGTGCCAGCAGCGGGGGGCCCGAAGAGACCCAGTACTTC
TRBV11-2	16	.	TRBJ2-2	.	CASSSRGRQATGELFF	TGTGCCAGCAGCTCGCGGGGCCGGCAGGCCACCGGGGAGCTGTTTTTT
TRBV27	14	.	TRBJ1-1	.	CASRGPPRGTEAFF	TGTGCCAGCCGTGGCCCCCCCAGAGGCACTGAAGCTTTCTTT
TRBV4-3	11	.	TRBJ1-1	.	CASTQGPEAFF	TGCGCCAGCACTCAGGGGCCTGAAGCTTTCTTT
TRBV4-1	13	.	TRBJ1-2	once	CASSQDPIKGYTF	TGCGCCAGCAGCCAAGACCCTATTAAGGGCTACACCTTC
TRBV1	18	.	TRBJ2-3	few	CTSSQVELQREITDTQYF	TGCACCAGCAGCCAAGTCGAACTCCAGCGGGAGATCACAGATACGCAGTATTTT
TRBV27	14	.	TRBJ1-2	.	CASRGAAARYGYTF	TGTGCCAGCAGGGGGGCCGCGGCCCGCTATGGCTACACCTTC
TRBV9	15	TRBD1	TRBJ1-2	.	CASSAGTGNNYGYTF	TGTGCCAGCAGCGCGGGGACAGGGAACAACTATGGCTACACCTTC
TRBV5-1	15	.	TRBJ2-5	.	CASSPGGTRQETQYF	TGCGCCAGCAGCCCCGGGGGGACAAGGCAAGAGACCCAGTACTTC
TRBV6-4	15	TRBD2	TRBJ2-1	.	CASSVLAGLYNEQFF	TGTGCCAGCAGTGTCCTAGCGGGGCTGTACAATGAGCAGTTCTTC
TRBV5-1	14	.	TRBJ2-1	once	CASSSSGVIDEQFF	TGCGCCAGCAGCTCCTCCGGGGTCATCGATGAGCAGTTCTTC
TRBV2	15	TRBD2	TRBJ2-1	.	CASSRRTSGSSEQFF	TGTGCCAGCAGCCGCCGGACTAGCGGGAGTAGTGAGCAGTTCTTC
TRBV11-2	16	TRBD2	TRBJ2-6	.	CASSLAGGAGANVLTF	TGTGCCAGCAGCTTAGCGGGGGGGGCTGGGGCCAACGTCCTGACTTTC
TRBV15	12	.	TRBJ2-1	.	CATSVGLNEQFF	TGTGCCACCAGCGTGGGCCTCAATGAGCAGTTCTTC
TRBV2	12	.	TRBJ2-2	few	CAGRTVVGELFF	TGTGCCGGCCGGACTGTTGTAGGAGAGCTGTTTTTT
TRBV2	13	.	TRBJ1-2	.	CASSESGMIGYTF	TGTGCCAGCAGTGAATCCGGGATGATTGGCTACACCTTC
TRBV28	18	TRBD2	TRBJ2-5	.	CASSRRTSGRAGQETQYF	TGTGCCAGCAGTCGTCGTACTAGCGGGAGGGCCGGGCAAGAGACCCAGTACTTC
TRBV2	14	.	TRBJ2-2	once	CARNSGANTGELFF	TGTGCCAGAAACAGCGGAGCGAACACCGGGGAGCTGTTTTTT
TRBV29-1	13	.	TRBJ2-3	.	CSGAGLHTDTQYF	TGCAGCGGGGCGGGACTCCACACAGATACGCAGTATTTT
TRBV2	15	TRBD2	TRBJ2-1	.	CASSDTSGNYNEQFF	TGTGCCAGCAGCGACACTAGCGGGAACTACAATGAGCAGTTCTTC
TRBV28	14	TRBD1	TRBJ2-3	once	CASRHRGQTDTQYF	TGTGCCAGCAGGCACAGGGGGCAGACAGATACGCAGTATTTT
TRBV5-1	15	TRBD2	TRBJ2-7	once	CASSTSSGRSHEQYF	TGCGCCAGCAGCACGTCTAGCGGGAGGTCCCACGAGCAGTACTTC
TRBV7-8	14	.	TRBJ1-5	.	CASSSRGSNQPQHF	TGTGCCAGCAGCTCCCGTGGCAGCAATCAGCCCCAGCATTTT
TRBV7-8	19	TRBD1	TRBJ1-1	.	CASSRGQGVQAYMNTEAFF	TGTGCCAGCAGCCGGGGACAGGGGGTCCAAGCGTACATGAACACTGAAGCTTTCTTT
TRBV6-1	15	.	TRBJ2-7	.	CASSLNRVRTYEQYF	TGTGCCAGCAGTCTAAACAGGGTCCGAACCTACGAGCAGTACTTC
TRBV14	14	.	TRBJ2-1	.	CASSHWTEYNEQFF	TGTGCCAGCAGCCACTGGACAGAATACAATGAGCAGTTCTTC
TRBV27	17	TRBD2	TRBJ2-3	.	CASSSQKLAGFTDTQYF	TGTGCCAGCAGTTCTCAGAAACTAGCGGGATTCACAGATACGCAGTATTTT
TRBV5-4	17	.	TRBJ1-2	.	CASSLAGRQGGLYGYTF	TGTGCCAGCAGCTTGGCGGGTCGGCAGGGAGGTTTATATGGCTACACCTTC
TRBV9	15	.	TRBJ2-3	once	CASSAPVASTDTQYF	TGTGCCAGCAGCGCCCCAGTGGCTAGCACAGATACGCAGTATTTT
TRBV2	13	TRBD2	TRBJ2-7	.	CARGTSGRYEQYF	TGTGCCAGAGGGACTAGCGGGAGGTACGAGCAGTACTTC
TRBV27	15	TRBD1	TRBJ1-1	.	CASSPGQGFGTEAFF	TGTGCCAGCAGTCCTGGACAGGGTTTTGGCACTGAAGCTTTCTTT